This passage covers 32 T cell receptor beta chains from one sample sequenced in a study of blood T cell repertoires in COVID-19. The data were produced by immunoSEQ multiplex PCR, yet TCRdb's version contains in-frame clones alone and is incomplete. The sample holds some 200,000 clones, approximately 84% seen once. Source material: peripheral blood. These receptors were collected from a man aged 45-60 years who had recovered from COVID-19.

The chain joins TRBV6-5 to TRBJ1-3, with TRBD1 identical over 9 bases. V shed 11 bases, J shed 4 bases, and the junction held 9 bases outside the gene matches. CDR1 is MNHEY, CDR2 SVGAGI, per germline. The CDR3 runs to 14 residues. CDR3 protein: CAGGTGPGGNTIYF. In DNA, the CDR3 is TGTGCCGGCGGGACAGGGCCAGGAGGAAACACCATATATTTT.

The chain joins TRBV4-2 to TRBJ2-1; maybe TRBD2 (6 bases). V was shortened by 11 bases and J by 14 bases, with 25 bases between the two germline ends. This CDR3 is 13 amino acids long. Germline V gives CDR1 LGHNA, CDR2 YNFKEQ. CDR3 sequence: CAGGDPRTGEEFF. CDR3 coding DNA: TGTGCCGGAGGGGATCCTCGCACCGGCGAAGAGTTCTTC.

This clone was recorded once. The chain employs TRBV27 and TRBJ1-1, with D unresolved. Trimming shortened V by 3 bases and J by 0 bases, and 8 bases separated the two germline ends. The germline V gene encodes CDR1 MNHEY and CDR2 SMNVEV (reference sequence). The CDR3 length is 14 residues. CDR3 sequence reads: CASSLGRLNTEAFF. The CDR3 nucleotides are TGTGCCAGCAGTTTGGGCCGCCTGAACACTGAAGCTTTCTTT.

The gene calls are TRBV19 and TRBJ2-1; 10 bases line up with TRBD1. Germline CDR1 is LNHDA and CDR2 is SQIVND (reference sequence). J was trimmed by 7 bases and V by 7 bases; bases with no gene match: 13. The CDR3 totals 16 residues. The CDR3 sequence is CASNRQGAPVGNEQFF. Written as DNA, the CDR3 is TGTGCCAGTAATAGACAGGGGGCGCCTGTAGGTAATGAGCAGTTCTTC.

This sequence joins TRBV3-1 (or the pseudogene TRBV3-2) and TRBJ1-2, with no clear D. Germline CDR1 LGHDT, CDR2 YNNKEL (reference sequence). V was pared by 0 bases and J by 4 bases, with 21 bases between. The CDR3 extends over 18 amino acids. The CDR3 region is CASSQEGGDPWALYGYTF. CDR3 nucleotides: TGTGCCAGCAGCCAAGAAGGAGGAGACCCCTGGGCTCTCTATGGCTACACCTTC.

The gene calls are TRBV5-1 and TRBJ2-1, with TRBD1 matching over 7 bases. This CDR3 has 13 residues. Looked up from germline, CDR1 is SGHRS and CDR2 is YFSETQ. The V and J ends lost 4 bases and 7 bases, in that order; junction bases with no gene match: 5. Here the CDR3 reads CASSNDRVNEQFF. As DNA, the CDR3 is TGCGCCAGCAGCAATGACAGGGTGAATGAGCAGTTCTTC.

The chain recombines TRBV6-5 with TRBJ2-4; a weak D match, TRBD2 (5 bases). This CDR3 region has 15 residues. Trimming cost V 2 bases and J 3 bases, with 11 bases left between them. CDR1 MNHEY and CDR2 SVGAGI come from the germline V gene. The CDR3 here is CASSYRVEDKNIQYF. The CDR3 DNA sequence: TGTGCCAGCAGTTACAGGGTGGAGGACAAAAACATTCAGTACTTC.

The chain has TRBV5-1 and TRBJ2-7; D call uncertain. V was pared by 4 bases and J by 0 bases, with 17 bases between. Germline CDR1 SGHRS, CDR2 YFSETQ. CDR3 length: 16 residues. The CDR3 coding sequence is TGCGCCAGCAGCCTGGGTTTGTTGGTCAGCTCCTACGAGCAGTACTTC. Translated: CASSLGLLVSSYEQYF.

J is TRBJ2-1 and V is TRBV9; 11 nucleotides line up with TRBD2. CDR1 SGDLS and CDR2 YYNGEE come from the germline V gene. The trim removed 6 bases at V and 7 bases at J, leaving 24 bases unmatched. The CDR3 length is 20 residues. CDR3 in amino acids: CASTPLSWASGRLGRNEQFF. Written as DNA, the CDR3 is TGTGCCAGCACCCCTCTTTCTTGGGCTAGCGGGAGGCTTGGACGTAATGAGCAGTTCTTC. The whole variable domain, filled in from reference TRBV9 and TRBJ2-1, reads DSGVTQTPKHLITATGQRVTLRCSPRSGDLSVYWYQQSLDQGLQFLIQYYNGEERAKGNILERFSAQQFPDLHSELNLSSLELGDSALYFCASTPLSWASGRLGRNEQFFGPGTRLTVL.

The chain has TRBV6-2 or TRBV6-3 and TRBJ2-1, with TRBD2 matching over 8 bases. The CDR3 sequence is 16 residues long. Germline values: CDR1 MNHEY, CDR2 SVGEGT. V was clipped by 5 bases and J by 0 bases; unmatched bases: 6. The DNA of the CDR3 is TGTGCCAGCAGTACGACCGGGACTAGCTCCTACAATGAGCAGTTCTTC. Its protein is CASSTTGTSSYNEQFF.

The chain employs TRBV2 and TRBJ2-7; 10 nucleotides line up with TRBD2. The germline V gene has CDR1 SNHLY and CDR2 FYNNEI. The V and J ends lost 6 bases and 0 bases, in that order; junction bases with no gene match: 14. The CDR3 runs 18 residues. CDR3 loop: CASRIPGLAWSGSYEQYF. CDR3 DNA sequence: TGTGCCAGCAGAATTCCGGGACTAGCGTGGTCGGGCTCCTACGAGCAGTACTTC.

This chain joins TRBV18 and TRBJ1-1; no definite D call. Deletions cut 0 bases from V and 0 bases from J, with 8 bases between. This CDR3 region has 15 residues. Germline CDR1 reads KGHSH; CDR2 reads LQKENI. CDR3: CASSPPGRLNTEAFF. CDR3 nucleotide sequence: TGTGCCAGCTCACCACCGGGCAGACTGAACACTGAAGCTTTCTTT.

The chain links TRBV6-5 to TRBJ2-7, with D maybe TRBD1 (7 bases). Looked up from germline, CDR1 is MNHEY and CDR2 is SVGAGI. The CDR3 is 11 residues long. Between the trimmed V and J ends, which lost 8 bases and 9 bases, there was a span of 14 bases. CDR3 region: CASGGGLGQYF. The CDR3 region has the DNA TGTGCCAGCGGAGGGGGCCTCGGGCAGTACTTC.

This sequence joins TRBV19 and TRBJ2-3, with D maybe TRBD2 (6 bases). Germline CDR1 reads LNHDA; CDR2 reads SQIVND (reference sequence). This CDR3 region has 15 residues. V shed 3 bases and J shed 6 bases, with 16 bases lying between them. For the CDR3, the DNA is TGTGCCAGTAGTATTGGGGGACTGGACATGGATACGCAGTATTTT. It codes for CASSIGGLDMDTQYF.

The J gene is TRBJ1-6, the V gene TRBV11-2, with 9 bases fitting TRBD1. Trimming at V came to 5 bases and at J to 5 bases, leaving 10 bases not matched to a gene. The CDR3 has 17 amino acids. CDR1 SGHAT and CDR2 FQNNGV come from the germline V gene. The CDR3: CASSAEQGALNNSPLHF. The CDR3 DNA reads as TGTGCCAGCAGCGCCGAACAGGGGGCATTAAATAATTCACCCCTCCACTTT.

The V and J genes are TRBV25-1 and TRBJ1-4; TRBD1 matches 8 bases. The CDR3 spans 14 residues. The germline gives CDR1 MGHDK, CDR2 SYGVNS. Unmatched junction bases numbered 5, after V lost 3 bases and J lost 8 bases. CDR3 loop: CASSETGVGEKLFF. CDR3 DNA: TGTGCCAGCAGTGAGACAGGGGTGGGAGAAAAACTGTTTTTT.

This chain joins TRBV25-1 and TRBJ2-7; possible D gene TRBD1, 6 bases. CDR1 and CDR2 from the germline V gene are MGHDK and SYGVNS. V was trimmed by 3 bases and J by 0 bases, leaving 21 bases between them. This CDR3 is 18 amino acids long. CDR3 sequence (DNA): TGTGCCAGCAGTGACCCCCCGACAGGAATGAAACACTCCTACGAGCAGTACTTC. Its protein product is CASSDPPTGMKHSYEQYF.

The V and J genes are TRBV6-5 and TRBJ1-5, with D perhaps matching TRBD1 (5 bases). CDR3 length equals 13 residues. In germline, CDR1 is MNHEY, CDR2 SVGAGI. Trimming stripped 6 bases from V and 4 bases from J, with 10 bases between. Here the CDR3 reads CASSPTVNQPQHF. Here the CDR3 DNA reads TGTGCCAGCAGCCCGACAGTAAATCAGCCCCAGCATTTT.

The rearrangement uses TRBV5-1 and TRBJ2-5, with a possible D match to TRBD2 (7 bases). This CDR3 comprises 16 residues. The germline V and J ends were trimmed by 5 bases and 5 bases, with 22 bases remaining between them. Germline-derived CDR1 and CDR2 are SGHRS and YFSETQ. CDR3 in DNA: TGCGCCAGCAGGGCGGGGGCGGTCCCCATGTTGGAGACCCAGTACTTC. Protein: CASRAGAVPMLETQYF.

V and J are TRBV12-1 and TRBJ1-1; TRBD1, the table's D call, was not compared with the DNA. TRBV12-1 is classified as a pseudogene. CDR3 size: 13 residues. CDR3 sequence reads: CASSPGGNTEAFF. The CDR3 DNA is TGTGCCAGCAGCCCAGGGGGGAACACTGAAGCTTTCTTT.

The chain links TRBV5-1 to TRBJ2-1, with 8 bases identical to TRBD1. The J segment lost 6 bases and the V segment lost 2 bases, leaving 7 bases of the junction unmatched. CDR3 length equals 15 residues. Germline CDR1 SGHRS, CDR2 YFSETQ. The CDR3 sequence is CASSFGKDRANEQFF. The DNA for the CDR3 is TGCGCCAGCAGCTTCGGAAAGGACAGGGCCAATGAGCAGTTCTTC.

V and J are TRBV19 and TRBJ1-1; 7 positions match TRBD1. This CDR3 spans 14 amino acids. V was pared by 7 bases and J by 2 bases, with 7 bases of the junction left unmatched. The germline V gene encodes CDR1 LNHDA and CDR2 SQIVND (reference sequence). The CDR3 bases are TGTGCCAGTAAACTAACAGGGGAAAACACTGAAGCTTTCTTT. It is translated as CASKLTGENTEAFF.

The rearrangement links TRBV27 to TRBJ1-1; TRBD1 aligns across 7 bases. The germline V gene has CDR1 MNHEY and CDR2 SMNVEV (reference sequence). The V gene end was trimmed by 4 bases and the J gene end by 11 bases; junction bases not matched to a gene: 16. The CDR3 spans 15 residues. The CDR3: CASSYSPTGPWEAFF. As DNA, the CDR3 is TGTGCCAGCAGTTATTCTCCGACAGGGCCATGGGAGGCTTTCTTT.

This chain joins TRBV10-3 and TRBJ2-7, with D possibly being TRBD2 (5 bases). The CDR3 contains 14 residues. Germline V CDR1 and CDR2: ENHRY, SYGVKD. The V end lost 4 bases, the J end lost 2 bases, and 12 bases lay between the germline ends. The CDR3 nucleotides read TGTGCCATCAGTGCCCCATGGCGGGCCTACGAGCAGTACTTC. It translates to CAISAPWRAYEQYF.

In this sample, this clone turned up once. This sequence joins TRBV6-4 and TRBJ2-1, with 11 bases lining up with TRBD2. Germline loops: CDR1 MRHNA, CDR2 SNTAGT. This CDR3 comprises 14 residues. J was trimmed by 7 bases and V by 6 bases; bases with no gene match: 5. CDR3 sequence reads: CASSAGLAANEQFF. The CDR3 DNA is TGTGCCAGCAGCGCGGGACTAGCGGCTAATGAGCAGTTCTTC.

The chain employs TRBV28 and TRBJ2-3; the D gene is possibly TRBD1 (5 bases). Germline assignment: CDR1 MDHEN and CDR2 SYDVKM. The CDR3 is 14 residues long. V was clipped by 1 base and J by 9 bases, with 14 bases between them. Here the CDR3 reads CASSLFGPAGTQYF. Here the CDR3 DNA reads TGTGCCAGCAGTTTATTTGGACCAGCAGGGACGCAGTATTTT.

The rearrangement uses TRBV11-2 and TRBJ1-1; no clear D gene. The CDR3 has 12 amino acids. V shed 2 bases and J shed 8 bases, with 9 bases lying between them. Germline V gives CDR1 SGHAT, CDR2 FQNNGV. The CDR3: CASSLYQNEAFF. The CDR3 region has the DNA TGTGCCAGCAGCTTATACCAGAACGAAGCTTTCTTT.

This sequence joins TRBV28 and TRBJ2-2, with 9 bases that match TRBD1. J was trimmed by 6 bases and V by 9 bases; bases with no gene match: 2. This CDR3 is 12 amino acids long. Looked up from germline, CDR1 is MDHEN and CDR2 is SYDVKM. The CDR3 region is CASTGGPGELFF. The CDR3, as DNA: TGTGCCAGTACAGGGGGCCCCGGGGAGCTGTTTTTT.

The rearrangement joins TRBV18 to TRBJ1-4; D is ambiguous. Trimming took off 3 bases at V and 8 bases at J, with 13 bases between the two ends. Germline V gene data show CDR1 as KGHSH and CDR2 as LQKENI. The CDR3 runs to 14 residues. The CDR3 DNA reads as TGTGCCAGCTCACCGACCTTGGGCAGGGAAAAACTGTTTTTT. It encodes CASSPTLGREKLFF. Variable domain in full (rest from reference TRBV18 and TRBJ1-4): NAGVMQNPRHLVRRRGQEARLRCSPMKGHSHVYWYRQLPEEGLKFMVYLQKENIIDESGMPKERFSAEFPKEGPSILRIQQVVRGDSAAYFCASSPTLGREKLFFGSGTQLSVL.

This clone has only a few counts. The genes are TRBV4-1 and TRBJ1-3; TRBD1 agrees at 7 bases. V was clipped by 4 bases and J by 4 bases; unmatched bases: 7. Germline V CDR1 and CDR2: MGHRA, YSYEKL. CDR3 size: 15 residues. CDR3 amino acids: CASSLTTGTGNTIYF. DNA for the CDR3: TGCGCCAGCAGCCTAACGACAGGGACCGGAAACACCATATATTTT.

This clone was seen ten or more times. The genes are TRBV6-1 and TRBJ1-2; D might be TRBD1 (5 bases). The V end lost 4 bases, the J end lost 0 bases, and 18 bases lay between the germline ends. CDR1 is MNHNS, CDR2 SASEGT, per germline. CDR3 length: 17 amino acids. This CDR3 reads CASSAAGDRPANYGYTF. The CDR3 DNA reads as TGTGCCAGCAGTGCGGCCGGTGACAGACCCGCTAACTATGGCTACACCTTC.

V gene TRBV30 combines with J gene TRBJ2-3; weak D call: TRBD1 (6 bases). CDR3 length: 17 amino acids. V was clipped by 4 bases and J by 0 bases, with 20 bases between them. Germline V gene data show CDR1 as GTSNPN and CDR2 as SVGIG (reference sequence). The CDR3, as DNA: TGTGCCTGGAACACAGGGTGGGGGAACCCTAGCACAGATACGCAGTATTTT. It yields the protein CAWNTGWGNPSTDTQYF.